This TCR beta chain was recorded in a study of T cell repertoires in cytomegalovirus infection. Study summary: Through public TCR beta signatures, both CMV infection and matching HLA type were indicated. Study observations and caveats: Of the TCR beta families, the public ones yielded a cumulative frequency that identified carriers of CMV plus the relevant HLA.

Each CDR3 protein gets one entry after TCRdb re-called the reads with MiXCR. Of nearly 650,000 distinct CDR3 sequences listed, 24% were seen once; the top ten hold 6.5% to 10%. In the case of this clonotype: Its antigen is not known.

The clonotype comes from a human donor in good health (CMV status not recorded). Some clones in this sample may be carry-over from other donors' samples. Sequencing was performed on CD8+ T cells from PBMCs.

CDR3 sequence (DNA): TGTGCCAGCAGCCCCTCCCAGGGACCCGGGGAGCTGTTTTTT. As protein: CASSPSQGPGELFF. J is TRBJ2-2 and V is TRBV7-6; D possibly uses TRBD1 or TRBD2 (5 bases each). CDR1 and CDR2 from the germline V gene are SGHVS and FNYEAQ. The V end lost 5 bases, the J end lost 6 bases, and 13 bases lay between the germline ends. This CDR3 is built from 14 residues.